A selection of T cell receptor beta chains follows, all from one sample in a study of cytomegalovirus exposure and HLA in healthy donors. Clones were sequenced by immunoSEQ multiplex PCR, and TCRdb holds only the in-frame ones, with some missing. This sample has roughly 120,000 clones, with over 60% found just once. The sample comprised PBMCs. These receptors were obtained from a woman aged 40 to 49 in good health and CMV-seropositive. CDR3s include the opening cysteine and the closing phenylalanine or tryptophan. The D gene is left open where the match is weak. A clone size is listed for some rows: how often the clone was seen (once, few, many), or a class if it is expanded.

V gene	J gene	clone size	D gene	CDR3 DNA	CDR3 protein
TRBV5-1	TRBJ1-2	NA	NA	TGCGCCAGCAGCTTGGGACCCCCGCGGGACTACACCTTC	CASSLGPPRDYTF
TRBV29-1	TRBJ1-2	few	TRBD1	TGCAGCGTTGGACAGGGCTCTGGGGGCTACACCTTC	CSVGQGSGGYTF
TRBV15	TRBJ2-7	NA	NA	TGTGCCACCAGCCTCCGACAGGGTGCGGGGACCTACGAGCAGTACTTC	CATSLRQGAGTYEQYF
TRBV7-2	TRBJ1-6	NA	TRBD1	TGTGCCAGCAGCGGGACAGGGTGGTCACCCCTCCACTTT	CASSGTGWSPLHF
TRBV6-5	TRBJ1-1	NA	TRBD1	TGTGCCAGCAGTAGGACAGGAGGCGACACTGAAGCTTTCTTT	CASSRTGGDTEAFF
TRBV10-3	TRBJ1-1	NA	NA	TGTGGCATATCACGGGGGGCCTCTGGAGGGTACACTGAAGCTTTCTTT	CGISRGASGGYTEAFF
TRBV14	TRBJ2-3	once	TRBD2	TGTGCCAGCAGCGTCGGCGCTAGCGGGTTATTTAGCACAGATACGCAGTATTTT	CASSVGASGLFSTDTQYF
TRBV4-2	TRBJ2-7	NA	NA	TGTGCCAGCAGCCAAGAGAAGCTAGTCTACGAGCAGTACTTC	CASSQEKLVYEQYF
TRBV7-3	TRBJ1-1	NA	NA	TGTGCCAGCAGGGCCGACAGCTGGAACACTGAAGCTTTCTTT	CASRADSWNTEAFF
TRBV15	TRBJ2-1	NA	TRBD1	TGTGCCACCAGCAGACCCGGGACAGCCTACAATGAGCAGTTCTTC	CATSRPGTAYNEQFF
TRBV7-6	TRBJ2-1	NA	TRBD2	TGTGCCAGCAGCTTAGAGGCTAGCGGGGGGGCCGCCCCTTACAATGAGCAGTTCTTC	CASSLEASGGAAPYNEQFF
TRBV7-2	TRBJ1-4	NA	NA	TGTGCCAGCAGCTCCATGGGGACAAGGGGTGAAAAACTGTTTTTT	CASSSMGTRGEKLFF
TRBV1	TRBJ1-2	once	NA	TGCACCAGCCGCGAAAAGGGGGCAAACTATGGCTACACCTTC	CTSREKGANYGYTF
TRBV5-1	TRBJ2-5	NA	NA	TGCGCCAGCAGCTGGAGTGGGACACTGCAAGAGACCCAGTACTTC	CASSWSGTLQETQYF
TRBV5-1	TRBJ1-1	NA	TRBD1	TGCGCCAGCAGCTTGGTCGACAGGGGGCCAGAAGCTTTCTTT	CASSLVDRGPEAFF
TRBV5-1	TRBJ2-3	NA	NA	TGCGCCAGCAGCTTGGCCGAAGGGGCAGATACGCAGTATTTT	CASSLAEGADTQYF
TRBV28	TRBJ1-4	NA	TRBD1	TGTGCCAGCAGTTTTACGGACAGGGATGAAAAACTGTTTTTT	CASSFTDRDEKLFF
TRBV29-1	TRBJ1-1	NA	TRBD1	TGCAGCGTTCCGCCACAGGGGTATACTGAAGCTTTCTTT	CSVPPQGYTEAFF
TRBV18	TRBJ2-3	NA	TRBD1	TGTGCCAGCTCTCCACAGGGGCAGGACACAGATACGCAGTATTTT	CASSPQGQDTDTQYF
TRBV6-5	TRBJ1-2	once	TRBD1	TGTGCCAGCAGTATGCCGGGACAGACAAATGGCTACACCTTC	CASSMPGQTNGYTF